The 16 T cell receptor beta chains given below trace back to one sample, sequenced in a study of cytomegalovirus exposure and HLA in healthy donors. 13 Jbeta primers and 60 Vbeta primers were used for the PCR. Assay: immunoSEQ multiplex PCR; the TCRdb copy retains only in-frame clones and omits some. The sample includes about 160,000 clones, approximately 83% of them seen just once. What was sequenced was PBMCs. The source of these receptors is a boy under 10 years old in good health and CMV-seronegative.

The gene calls are TRBV11-2 and TRBJ2-5; possible D gene TRBD2, 6 bases. The J call may be wrong; the DNA end is better matched by TRBJ2-7. The germline V gene has CDR1 SGHAT and CDR2 FQNNGV. The CDR3 length is 16 residues. The CDR3 region is CASSLGGGTAFYEQYF. The CDR3 nucleotides are TGTGCCAGCAGCTTAGGGGGTGGGACTGCCTTTTACGAGCAGTACTTC.

The chain joins TRBV12-5 to TRBJ2-1; TRBD1 is a possible D gene (5 bases). The germline V gene has CDR1 LGHNT and CDR2 FRNRAP. V was cut by 1 base and J by 15 bases, with 13 bases left in between. CDR3 length equals 12 residues. The CDR3 spells CASGLDRFSPFF. The CDR3 coding sequence is TGTGCTAGTGGTTTGGACAGGTTCTCCCCGTTCTTC.

The chain is built from TRBV27 and TRBJ2-5, with 8 bases that match TRBD2. The CDR3 contains 15 residues. V gave up 6 bases and J gave up 7 bases; unmatched junction bases: 13. Germline V CDR1 and CDR2: MNHEY, SMNVEV (reference sequence). The CDR3 coding sequence is TGTGCCAGCAGCCCACCGGGACTAGGGGGGGGGACCCAGTACTTC. Its translation is CASSPPGLGGGTQYF.

This chain joins TRBV5-1 and TRBJ1-2; possibly TRBD1 for D (6 bases). This CDR3 region has 15 residues. Deletions cut 4 bases from V and 6 bases from J, with 19 bases between. Looked up from germline, CDR1 is SGHRS and CDR2 is YFSETQ. The DNA for the CDR3 is TGCGCCAGCAGCACGGAACAGGGAGCTGGAAATGGCTACACCTTC. As protein: CASSTEQGAGNGYTF.

The chain couples TRBV7-2 to TRBJ2-1; D gene uncertain. CDR3 size: 13 residues. Germline lookup yields CDR1 SGHTA and CDR2 FQGNSA. V was trimmed by 0 bases and J by 8 bases, leaving 8 bases between them. CDR3 nucleotides: TGTGCCAGCAGCTTAGCAACCTCGGATGAGCAGTTCTTC. This translates into CASSLATSDEQFF.

The DNA of the CDR3 is TGTGCCAGCAGTTCGGCAGGAGGAGGTGAGCAGTTCTTC. Residues: CASSSAGGGEQFF. The chain couples TRBV6-5 to TRBJ2-1, with D tentatively TRBD2 (5 bases). The germline V and J ends were trimmed by 4 bases and 9 bases, with 13 bases remaining between them. Germline CDR1 is MNHEY and CDR2 is SVGAGI. There are 13 residues in the CDR3.

The DNA of the CDR3 is TGTGCCAGCGGTAAAGGGGGGGCAACAGATACGCAGTATTTT. This gives the protein CASGKGGATDTQYF. The gene calls are TRBV6-5 and TRBJ2-3, with a weak D call TRBD2 (7 bases). Germline V gene lookup returns CDR1 MNHEY and CDR2 SVGAGI. The V gene lost 8 bases and the J gene lost 3 bases, with 15 bases spanning the gap. The CDR3 has 14 residues.

V usage is TRBV4-2 and J usage is TRBJ2-7; D is unresolved. V was pared by 1 base and J by 0 bases, with 13 bases between. The CDR3 spans 16 residues. Germline-derived CDR1 and CDR2 are LGHNA and YNFKEQ. CDR3 bases: TGTGCCAGCAGCCAAGGTAGTGGCTGGAGCTCCTACGAGCAGTACTTC. Its translation is CASSQGSGWSSYEQYF.

The chain links TRBV10-3 to TRBJ2-5, with 7 bases fitting TRBD2. The CDR3 loop spans 12 amino acids. V gave up 6 bases and J gave up 5 bases; unmatched junction bases: 3. Looked up from germline, CDR1 is ENHRY and CDR2 is SYGVKD. CDR3 amino acids: CAIRGEGETQYF. CDR3 coding DNA: TGTGCCATCAGGGGGGAGGGGGAGACCCAGTACTTC.

The chain links TRBV6-5 to TRBJ2-7, with 8 bases identical to TRBD1. The V and J ends lost 4 bases and 7 bases, in that order; junction bases with no gene match: 6. Germline lookup yields CDR1 MNHEY and CDR2 SVGAGI. The CDR3 length is 13 residues. In nucleotides, the CDR3 is TGTGCCAGCAGTTCAACAGGGGGGTGGGAGCAGTACTTC. Translated: CASSSTGGWEQYF.

This chain connects TRBV10-3 to TRBJ2-3; tentative D call: TRBD1 (6 bases). Germline V CDR1 and CDR2: ENHRY, SYGVKD. The CDR3 extends over 14 amino acids. V lost 8 bases, J lost 0 bases, and 12 bases lay in between. The CDR3 spells CAIGRDMSTDTQYF. The CDR3 bases are TGTGCCATCGGAAGGGACATGAGCACAGATACGCAGTATTTT.

This clone has a single count. The rearrangement uses TRBV29-1 and TRBJ1-1, with a possible D match to TRBD1 (5 bases). The V end was cut by 5 bases, the J end by 3 bases, with 13 bases between. The germline V gene has CDR1 SQVTM and CDR2 ANQGSEA. The length of the CDR3 is 13 residues. CDR3 nucleotide sequence: TGCAGCGTTTCACAGGTACCTGACACTGAAGCTTTCTTT. Encoded protein: CSVSQVPDTEAFF.

Here the CDR3 reads CASSPGAGRAAVEQFF. CDR3 nucleotide sequence: TGCGCCAGCAGCCCCGGGGCCGGGAGGGCCGCGGTTGAGCAGTTCTTC. The V and J genes are TRBV4-1 and TRBJ2-1; 8 bases align to TRBD2. V lost 4 bases to trimming and J lost 9 bases; unmatched junction nucleotides: 14. This CDR3 spans 16 amino acids. Germline CDR1 reads MGHRA; CDR2 reads YSYEKL.

The chain joins TRBV19 to TRBJ1-6; D is undetermined. Germline V lookup: CDR1 LNHDA, CDR2 SQIVND (reference sequence). V gave up 1 base and J gave up 1 base, with 11 bases separating them. CDR3 length equals 17 residues. The CDR3 DNA reads as TGTGCCAGTAGTATAGGTAGAGGGAGTTCCTATAATTCACCCCTCCACTTT. It yields the protein CASSIGRGSSYNSPLHF.

This rearrangement joins TRBV6-4 to TRBJ2-5; D not certain. The V gene lost 4 bases and the J gene lost 1 base, with 7 bases spanning the gap. CDR3 size: 13 residues. Germline loops: CDR1 MRHNA, CDR2 SNTAGT. The DNA of the CDR3 is TGTGCCAGCAGTGTGAACAGCCAAGAGACCCAGTACTTC. It translates to CASSVNSQETQYF.

This clone appeared once. The chain combines TRBV5-8 with TRBJ2-7; 7 positions agree with TRBD1. Germline CDR1 is SGHTS and CDR2 is YDEGEE. The V gene end was trimmed by 3 bases and the J gene end by 2 bases; junction bases not matched to a gene: 11. CDR3 size: 16 residues. The chain's CDR3 is CASSYSGQPRPYEQYV. CDR3 bases: TGTGCCAGCAGCTATTCGGGACAGCCAAGACCCTACGAGCAGTACGTC.